The T cell receptor beta chain under discussion was sequenced for a study of T cell repertoires in cytomegalovirus infection. From the reads, TCRdb called clonotypes with MiXCR, one entry per CDR3 protein. The profile shows around 99,000 distinct CDR3 sequences, around 28% of them singletons. CDR1 SGHVT and CDR2 SQSDAQ come from the germline V gene. The CDR3 has 15 residues. Deletions cut 4 bases from V and 8 bases from J, with 20 bases between. With regard to this clonotype: Its antigen is currently unknown.

The receptor's source is a human donor in good health (CMV status not recorded). Some clones in this sample may be carry-over from other donors' samples. This material consisted of CD8+ T cells from cultured PBMCs, taken from culture after CMV antigen stimulation. The chain joins TRBV7-4 to TRBJ1-2, with D hard to call. The CDR3 DNA reads TGTGCCAGCAGCTCAACCAGTCCCACTCCCTGGGGCTACACCTTC. Protein sequence: CASSSTSPTPWGYTF.